The next 7 T cell receptor beta chains were all read from a single sample in a study of beta chain features in type 1 diabetes. Study-wide results and limits: There was a moderate but significant shortening of TCRB CDR3s in all four CD4+ subsets of Type 1 diabetes patients.

These receptors have no identified antigens. The study reverse transcribed the entire isolated RNA, so it sequenced expressed TCRB transcripts. Libraries were prepared by immunoSEQ multiplex PCR; TCRdb keeps only in-frame clonotypes and omits some of them. The sample carries around 160,000 clones, roughly 8% recorded once. The sample was central memory CD4+ T cells from blood. These receptors were taken from a woman under 30 with type 1 diabetes.

The chain has TRBV4-2 and TRBJ2-7; 9 bases line up with TRBD1. V dropped 6 bases and J dropped 5; count of bases not matched to a gene: 11. The CDR3 consists of 15 residues. Germline V gene sequence: CDR1 LGHNA, CDR2 YNFKEQ. The CDR3: CASSDTGQGRDEQYF. CDR3 DNA sequence: TGTGCCAGCAGTGACACGGGACAGGGAAGGGACGAGCAGTACTTC.

This clone came up a few times. The chain combines TRBV25-1 with TRBJ2-1; D remains unclear. This CDR3 has 14 residues. Germline loops: CDR1 MGHDK, CDR2 SYGVNS. V was pared by 3 bases and J by 13 bases, with 19 bases between. CDR3 amino acids: CASSEVYGGDVQFF. The CDR3 region has the DNA TGTGCCAGCAGTGAGGTTTATGGCGGCGACGTACAGTTCTTC. The full variable domain, its missing parts supplied by reference TRBV25-1 and TRBJ2-1, is EADIYQTPRYLVIGTGKKITLECSQTMGHDKMYWYQQDPGMELHLIHYSYGVNSTEKGDLSSESTVSRIRTEHFPLTLESARPSHTSQYLCASSEVYGGDVQFFGPGTRLTVL.

This clone was seen a few times. The gene calls are TRBV7-8 and TRBJ2-7; TRBD2 might be the D (8 bases). Trimming removed 11 bases from V and 6 bases from J, with 23 bases in between. The CDR3 length is 14 residues. Looked up from germline, CDR1 is SGHVS and CDR2 is FQNEAQ. The CDR3 region is CAGSSGQPGGEQYF. DNA of the CDR3: TGTGCCGGTTCTAGCGGGCAACCAGGGGGCGAGCAGTACTTC.

V is TRBV19 and J is TRBJ1-2; no clear D gene. This CDR3 region has 14 residues. From germline, CDR1 is LNHDA and CDR2 SQIVND (reference sequence). V lost 4 bases and J 0 bases, leaving 9 bases between the germline ends. The CDR3 loop reads CASSKTSANYGYTF. The CDR3 nucleotides read TGTGCCAGTAGTAAAACGTCGGCTAACTATGGCTACACCTTC.

Ten or more counts support this clone. The V gene is TRBV9, the J gene TRBJ2-7, with a weak D call TRBD1 (6 bases). CDR1 and CDR2 from the germline V gene are SGDLS and YYNGEE. This CDR3 comprises 15 residues. The V end was cut by 0 bases, the J end by 5 bases, with 15 bases between. As DNA, the CDR3 is TGTGCCAGCAGCGTAGGGGGGACACGGTCTGACGAGCAGTACTTC. It codes for CASSVGGTRSDEQYF.

V usage is TRBV7-8 and J usage is TRBJ2-2, with 14 bases aligning to TRBD2. CDR1 and CDR2 from the germline V gene are SGHVS and FQNEAQ. The CDR3 is 16 residues long. The V segment lost 4 bases and the J segment 4 bases; nucleotides outside the gene matches: 2. The CDR3 region has the DNA TGTGCCAGCAGCTCGGGACTAGCGGGAGTCACCGGGGAGCTGTTTTTT. Translation gives CASSSGLAGVTGELFF.

V usage is TRBV15 and J usage is TRBJ2-2, with D maybe TRBD2 (5 bases). Germline CDR1 LNHNV, CDR2 YYDKDF (reference sequence). V was clipped by 3 bases and J by 5 bases, with 7 bases between them. This CDR3 has 13 amino acids. The CDR3 sequence is CATSRRATGELFF. CDR3 coding DNA: TGTGCCACCAGCAGGCGGGCGACCGGGGAGCTGTTTTTT.